Each of the 17 T cell receptor beta chains below was sequenced from the same sample in a study of T cells after yellow fever vaccination. TCRdb independently ran MiXCR on the 5' RACE reads; one entry per CDR3 protein. The table includes approximately 85,000 distinct CDR3 sequences, about an eighth detected once. Sequences were derived from CD8+ T cells not binding an NS4B(214-222) dextramer, sorted from PBMCs, sampled approximately 22 days after the first yellow fever vaccination. The receptors were gathered from a man younger than 35 who received the YFV17D yellow fever vaccine.

This clonotype has more than one count but fewer than ten. The CDR3 coding sequence is TGCAGTGCTTGGAAAGGGGGGGCGTTCGACGAGCAGTACTTC. Translated, it gives CSAWKGGAFDEQYF. This chain joins TRBV20-1 and TRBJ2-7; a weak D match, TRBD2 (7 bases). The V end was cut by 5 bases, the J end by 5 bases, with 19 bases between. The germline V gene encodes CDR1 DFQATT and CDR2 SNEGSKA (reference sequence). The CDR3 length is 14 residues.

The V call is TRBV7-3, the J call TRBJ2-3; TRBD2 matches 10 bases. This CDR3 is 15 amino acids long. CDR1 and CDR2 from the germline V gene are SGHTA and FQGTGA. J gave up 1 base and V 6 bases, and 4 bases lay outside the gene matches. CDR3 region: CASSYGTSGTDTQYF. The CDR3, as DNA: TGTGCCAGCAGTTACGGGACTAGCGGCACAGATACGCAGTATTTT.

This clonotype was detected only a few times. The germline gene is not matched at one end of the junction; a read error may be the cause. The chain couples TRBV10-3 to TRBJ2-3, with 7 bases fitting TRBD1. The CDR3 runs to 13 residues. Germline CDR1 reads ENHRY; CDR2 reads SYGVKD. CDR3 DNA sequence: TGTGCCCTCCAGGACAGGAGCACAGATACCCAGTATTTT. Protein product: CALQDRSTDTQYF.

The CDR3 DNA follows: TGCGCCAGCAGCTGGCAGGGACAGCAAGAGACCCAGTACTTC. This translates into CASSWQGQQETQYF. The V call is TRBV5-1, the J call TRBJ2-5; 7 positions match TRBD1. The ends lost 3 bases at V and 2 bases at J; junction bases unmatched: 4. Germline CDR1 reads SGHRS; CDR2 reads YFSETQ. The CDR3 has 14 amino acids. Full variable domain (rest looked up from reference TRBV5-1 and TRBJ2-5): KAGVTQTPRYLIKTRGQQVTLSCSPISGHRSVSWYQQTPGQGLQFLFEYFSETQRNKGNFPGRFSGRQFSNSRSEMNVSTLELGDSALYLCASSWQGQQETQYFGPGTRLLVL.

The rearrangement joins TRBV14 to TRBJ2-3, with D uncertain. The CDR3 is 12 residues long. Trimming took off 2 bases at V and 6 bases at J, with 6 bases between the two ends. Looked up from germline, CDR1 is SGHDN and CDR2 is FVKESK. This CDR3 is CASSQLRDTQYF. The CDR3 DNA reads as TGTGCCAGCAGCCAACTGAGGGATACGCAGTATTTT. Variable domain in full (rest from reference TRBV14 and TRBJ2-3): EAGVTQFPSHSVIEKGQTVTLRCDPISGHDNLYWYRRVMGKEIKFLLHFVKESKQDESGMPNNRFLAERTGGTYSTLKVQPAELEDSGVYFCASSQLRDTQYFGPGTRLTVL.

A word on this clonotype: A much larger clone lies a single base off, so this may be a read error. The V call is TRBV7-9, the J call TRBJ1-1, with TRBD1 matching 9 bases. The CDR3 loop spans 16 amino acids. Per germline, CDR1 SEHNR and CDR2 FQNEAQ (reference sequence). The CDR3 DNA follows: TGTGTCAGCAGCCTTATAACAGGGGGCTCCCGGACTGAAGCTTTCTTT. The encoded protein is CVSSLITGGSRTEAFF.

This clonotype has at least ten counts. The chain has TRBV15 and TRBJ2-3; unclear D gene. In germline, CDR1 is LNHNV, CDR2 YYDKDF (reference sequence). V lost 2 bases and J 3 bases, leaving 9 bases between the germline ends. The CDR3 consists of 14 residues. CDR3 sequence reads: CATSRHRATDTQYF. In DNA, the CDR3 is TGTGCCACCAGCAGACACCGAGCGACAGATACGCAGTATTTT.

The rearrangement joins TRBV12-5 to TRBJ2-4, with D hard to call. The CDR3 extends over 14 amino acids. The ends were cut back, 7 bases at V and 0 bases at J, with 10 bases in the middle. The germline V gene encodes CDR1 LGHNT and CDR2 FRNRAP. The CDR3 DNA follows: TGTGCTAGTGAGTCGGAGCTAGCCAAAAACATTCAGTACTTC. It specifies CASESELAKNIQYF.

The chain employs TRBV27 and TRBJ2-7, with TRBD1 matching 8 bases. The germline V gene encodes CDR1 MNHEY and CDR2 SMNVEV (reference sequence). Trimming at V came to 2 bases and at J to 6 bases, leaving 9 bases not matched to a gene. This CDR3 region has 15 residues. CDR3 DNA: TGTGCCAGCAGTTTACAAACGACAGGGGAGGCCGAGCAGTACTTC. Protein sequence: CASSLQTTGEAEQYF.

This clonotype came up a few times. The genes are TRBV20-1 and TRBJ2-1; D is perhaps TRBD2 (6 bases). Trimming removed 3 bases from V and 0 bases from J, with 15 bases in between. CDR3 length equals 16 residues. Germline V lookup: CDR1 DFQATT, CDR2 SNEGSKA (reference sequence). The CDR3, as DNA: TGCAGTGCTAGCCAGGGAGGAAGCAGCTCCTACAATGAGCAGTTCTTC. This sequence encodes CSASQGGSSSYNEQFF.

This clonotype has more than one count but fewer than ten. This chain uses TRBV18 with TRBJ1-2, with D hard to call. Deletions cut 6 bases from V and 5 bases from J, with 7 bases between. CDR1 KGHSH and CDR2 LQKENI come from the germline V gene. The CDR3 has 11 amino acids. DNA of the CDR3: TGTGCCAGCTCCGATATGTATGGCTACACCTTC. It encodes CASSDMYGYTF. Full variable domain (remainder filled in from reference TRBV18 and TRBJ1-2): NAGVMQNPRHLVRRRGQEARLRCSPMKGHSHVYWYRQLPEEGLKFMVYLQKENIIDESGMPKERFSAEFPKEGPSILRIQQVVRGDSAAYFCASSDMYGYTFGSGTRLTVV.

This clonotype has more than one count but fewer than ten. The V gene is TRBV6-1, the J gene TRBJ2-1; unclear D gene. The CDR3 runs 13 residues. Germline assignment: CDR1 MNHNS and CDR2 SASEGT. Trimming left V 6 bases short and J 3 bases short, with 9 bases between. CDR3 sequence: CASSPSLYNEQFF. The DNA of the CDR3 is TGTGCCAGCAGCCCCAGTCTCTACAATGAGCAGTTCTTC.

Here the CDR3 reads CASKTTGPYGYTF. For the CDR3, the DNA is TGTGCCAGTAAAACGACAGGGCCTTATGGCTACACCTTC. The chain employs TRBV19 and TRBJ1-2; 7 bases match TRBD1. The CDR3 is 13 residues long. J was trimmed by 5 bases and V by 7 bases; bases with no gene match: 7. The germline V gene encodes CDR1 LNHDA and CDR2 SQIVND (reference sequence).

The chain couples TRBV28 to TRBJ2-3; D unclear. The CDR3 is made up of 14 amino acids. V dropped 6 bases and J dropped 3 bases, with 13 bases sitting between them. CDR1 MDHEN and CDR2 SYDVKM come from the germline V gene. The CDR3 DNA sequence: TGTGCCAGCAGCCGAGATGGGCGTACAGATACGCAGTATTTT. It codes for CASSRDGRTDTQYF.

This clonotype was observed a handful of times. This chain joins TRBV5-1 and TRBJ1-1; a weak D match, TRBD1 (5 bases). V was shortened by 1 base and J by 1 base, with 11 bases between the two germline ends. This CDR3 has 15 amino acids. In germline, CDR1 is SGHRS, CDR2 YFSETQ. The CDR3 DNA follows: TGCGCCAGCAGCTTGCGGAGGGGCGCGAACACTGAAGCTTTCTTT. Translated: CASSLRRGANTEAFF.

J is TRBJ2-3 and V is TRBV7-6, with 8 bases matching TRBD2. This CDR3 comprises 14 residues. V dropped 2 bases and J dropped 4; count of bases not matched to a gene: 2. Germline CDR1 reads SGHVS; CDR2 reads FNYEAQ. CDR3 in DNA: TGTGCCAGCAGCTTAAACGGGGGGGCAGATACGCAGTATTTT. This gives the protein CASSLNGGADTQYF.

The chain employs TRBV10-3 and TRBJ1-3; 7 bases align to TRBD1. The V segment lost 5 bases and the J segment 1 base; nucleotides outside the gene matches: 8. The CDR3 is made up of 16 amino acids. From germline, CDR1 is ENHRY and CDR2 SYGVKD. This chain's CDR3 is CAISPGTARSGNTIYF. CDR3 nucleotides: TGTGCCATCAGTCCCGGGACAGCCAGATCTGGAAACACCATATATTTT.